This T cell receptor (beta chain) was identified during a study of blood T cell repertoires in COVID-19. The overall study: COVID-19 samples collected from the United States, Italy and Spain covered acute and convalescent phases. Sources were T cells, B-cell-depleted T cells, or PBMCs; the material itself was cDNA or gDNA.

Enrollment of patients from Seattle took place during active infection, with longitudinal follow-up. This table comes from immunoSEQ multiplex PCR, and its TCRdb copy is limited to in-frame clones, with some not included. The sample lists 270,000 or so clones; nearly 90% were seen once. The CDR3 covers 11 residues. Trimming at V came to 6 bases and at J to 9 bases, leaving 5 bases not matched to a gene. CDR1 and CDR2 from the germline V gene are MNHEY and SVGEGT. Sequencing was done on a sample of peripheral blood. The TCR comes from a woman aged 55 to 70 with COVID-19, enrolled during active disease. The gene calls are TRBV6-2 or TRBV6-3 and TRBJ2-7; 7 positions agree with TRBD1. As DNA, the CDR3 is TGTGCCAGCAGCCCCGGACAGGTGCAGTACTTC. It is translated as CASSPGQVQYF.